These 19 T cell receptor beta chains share one sample of origin, sequenced in a study of identifying expanded T cells in peripheral blood. The table came from immunoSEQ multiplex PCR; TCRdb's copy has only in-frame clones and leaves some out. The top ten clones hold approximately 5.3% of a sample with about 94,000 clones, roughly 87% of them seen once. Source material: blood. Source of these receptors: a person aged 18 to 75 in good health.

In DNA form, the CDR3 reads TGTGCCAGCAGCTTTGGGACAGGGGTTGGGTATGGCTACACCTTC. Its protein is CASSFGTGVGYGYTF. The rearrangement links TRBV7-2 to TRBJ1-2, with 10 bases fitting TRBD1. The CDR3 loop spans 15 amino acids. V lost 3 bases and J lost 5; bases outside the gene matches: 6. CDR1 SGHTA and CDR2 FQGNSA come from the germline V gene.

The rearrangement uses TRBV5-1 and TRBJ2-7; maybe TRBD2 (6 bases). Trimming stripped 3 bases from V and 4 bases from J, with 20 bases between. Germline CDR1 is SGHRS and CDR2 is YFSETQ. This CDR3 comprises 16 residues. This CDR3 reads CASSYSLGTLSYEQYF. In nucleotides, the CDR3 is TGCGCCAGCAGCTACTCCCTCGGGACTTTGAGTTACGAGCAGTACTTC.

The chain uses TRBV5-1 and TRBJ2-5, with D possibly being TRBD2 (7 bases). The CDR3 extends over 16 amino acids. Between the trimmed V and J ends, which lost 7 bases and 1 base, there was a span of 20 bases. The germline V gene encodes CDR1 SGHRS and CDR2 YFSETQ. The CDR3 protein is CASSPGQRGGQETQYF. DNA of the CDR3: TGCGCCAGCTCGCCCGGACAGCGGGGAGGCCAAGAGACCCAGTACTTC.

The rearrangement links TRBV5-1 to TRBJ2-5, with a weak D call TRBD2 (6 bases). The V end lost 7 bases, the J end lost 5 bases, and 24 bases lay between the germline ends. The germline V gene has CDR1 SGHRS and CDR2 YFSETQ. The CDR3 extends over 16 amino acids. CDR3 DNA: TGCGCCAGCTATCCGGGGAACGGGGGAGGAAGGGAGACCCAGTACTTC. This gives the protein CASYPGNGGGRETQYF.

The rearrangement joins TRBV6-5 to TRBJ2-7, with D perhaps assigned TRBD1 or TRBD2 (5 bases each). V lost 0 bases and J lost 6, with 12 bases in between. CDR3 length: 14 residues. The V gene's germline CDR1 is MNHEY and CDR2 SVGAGI. The CDR3 loop reads CASSYSHEGREQYF. CDR3 in DNA: TGTGCCAGCAGTTACTCCCACGAGGGGCGCGAGCAGTACTTC.

The chain carries TRBV6-1 and TRBJ1-2, with 8 bases fitting TRBD1. Germline V gene lookup returns CDR1 MNHNS and CDR2 SASEGT. V lost 1 base, J lost 8 bases, and 12 bases stayed unmatched. This CDR3 region has 16 residues. CDR3 in amino acids: CASSEVQRQGAGGYTF. The CDR3 nucleotides read TGTGCCAGCAGTGAAGTACAAAGGCAGGGGGCGGGAGGCTACACCTTC.

The chain links TRBV30 to TRBJ2-4; tentatively, D is TRBD1 or TRBD2 (5 bases each). Germline assignment: CDR1 GTSNPN and CDR2 SVGIG (reference sequence). The CDR3 is made up of 15 amino acids. The V end was cut by 5 bases, the J end by 1 base, with 15 bases between. The CDR3 sequence is CAWADTGYAKNIQYF. The CDR3, as DNA: TGTGCCTGGGCGGACACGGGGTACGCCAAAAACATTCAGTACTTC.

This chain links TRBV4-3 with TRBJ1-1; D call uncertain. Trimming took 0 bases from V and 4 from J, leaving 9 bases between them. The CDR3 has 14 residues. Germline CDR1 and CDR2: LGHNA and YSLEER. CDR3 bases: TGCGCCAGCAGCCAAGAATCCGGCAGCACTGAAGCTTTCTTT. This translates into CASSQESGSTEAFF.

This clone has only a few counts. The rearrangement uses TRBV2 and TRBJ2-7, with 12 bases identical to TRBD2. Germline CDR1 SNHLY, CDR2 FYNNEI. The V gene end was trimmed by 6 bases and the J gene end by 4 bases; junction bases not matched to a gene: 7. CDR3 length equals 15 residues. The CDR3 protein is CASRKRTSGAYEQYF. CDR3 sequence (DNA): TGTGCCAGCAGAAAAAGGACTAGCGGGGCTTACGAGCAGTACTTC.

The genes are TRBV4-2 and TRBJ1-2, with D tentatively TRBD1 (5 bases). The CDR3 is 16 amino acids. The ends were cut back, 0 bases at V and 4 bases at J, with 15 bases in the middle. In germline, CDR1 is LGHNA, CDR2 YNFKEQ. As DNA, the CDR3 is TGTGCCAGCAGCCAAGACTCAGCAGGGCGATCCTATGGCTACACCTTC. This translates into CASSQDSAGRSYGYTF.

The chain uses TRBV27 and TRBJ1-5, with 9 bases lining up with TRBD1. V lost 4 bases and J lost 2; bases outside the gene matches: 6. This CDR3 has 16 residues. Germline CDR1 and CDR2: MNHEY and SMNVEV (reference sequence). In DNA, the CDR3 is TGTGCCAGCAGTTCACAGGGGGCATTCGGCAATCAGCCCCAGCATTTT. It codes for CASSSQGAFGNQPQHF.

The rearrangement uses TRBV19 and TRBJ1-4; perhaps TRBD1 as D (5 bases). Germline assignment: CDR1 LNHDA and CDR2 SQIVND (reference sequence). CDR3 length: 15 residues. The V and J ends lost 5 bases and 3 bases respectively, with 13 bases between them. The CDR3 coding sequence is TGTGCCAGTAGTCCAGTGGGGGGGGCTAATGAAAAACTGTTTTTT. It yields the protein CASSPVGGANEKLFF.

J is TRBJ2-3 and V is TRBV7-9, with 10 bases fitting TRBD1. The ends lost 6 bases at V and 4 bases at J; junction bases unmatched: 7. This CDR3 has 15 residues. Germline CDR1 is SEHNR and CDR2 is FQNEAQ (reference sequence). CDR3 coding DNA: TGTGCCAGCAGTATGGGACAGGGGATCGCAGATACGCAGTATTTT. This encodes CASSMGQGIADTQYF.

The V and J genes are TRBV29-1 and TRBJ1-1, with D uncertain. The CDR3 spans 13 residues. V gave up 3 bases and J gave up 6 bases, with 14 bases separating them. Germline values: CDR1 SQVTM, CDR2 ANQGSEA. In DNA, the CDR3 is TGCAGCGTTGACCCTCAGGAGGTTGCTGAAGCTTTCTTT. As protein: CSVDPQEVAEAFF.

This clone was seen a few times. This chain uses TRBV7-9 with TRBJ1-6; 7 nucleotides match TRBD1. CDR3 length equals 15 residues. V dropped 5 bases and J dropped 6; count of bases not matched to a gene: 7. Germline V gene sequence: CDR1 SEHNR, CDR2 FQNEAQ (reference sequence). The CDR3 is CASSTRDSPNSPLHF. CDR3 in DNA: TGTGCCAGCAGCACCCGGGACAGCCCTAATTCACCCCTCCACTTT.

The rearrangement uses TRBV18 and TRBJ2-6, with D unresolved. Germline CDR1 is KGHSH and CDR2 is LQKENI. This CDR3 is 14 amino acids long. With 2 bases removed from V and 7 bases from J, the gap between germline ends came to 9 bases. CDR3 amino acids: CASSPDIGANVLTF. CDR3 in DNA: TGTGCCAGCTCACCAGACATAGGAGCCAACGTCCTGACTTTC.

This clone showed up just a few times. The chain employs TRBV13 and TRBJ1-4; D is perhaps TRBD1 (5 bases). CDR1 and CDR2 from the germline V gene are PRHDT and FYEKMQ (reference sequence). The CDR3 totals 15 residues. The V gene lost 4 bases and the J gene lost 0 bases, with 9 bases spanning the gap. In DNA, the CDR3 is TGTGCCAGCAGCTGGGGGACGGCAACTAATGAAAAACTGTTTTTT. It encodes CASSWGTATNEKLFF.

V is TRBV2 and J is TRBJ2-1, with TRBD2 as a possible D gene (6 bases). V was pared by 3 bases and J by 8 bases, with 17 bases between. Germline V gives CDR1 SNHLY, CDR2 FYNNEI. The CDR3 consists of 15 residues. The CDR3 nucleotides read TGTGCCAGCAGTGAGCCTCTAGCGAGCGGATATGAGCAGTTCTTC. Translating gives CASSEPLASGYEQFF.

This chain uses TRBV10-3 with TRBJ2-1; a weak D match, TRBD2 (5 bases). This CDR3 is 16 amino acids long. Germline V gives CDR1 ENHRY, CDR2 SYGVKD. V was clipped by 4 bases and J by 0 bases, with 13 bases between them. The CDR3 DNA reads TGTGCCATCAGTGGTGGGAGCCCGAACTCCTACAATGAGCAGTTCTTC. Translating it yields CAISGGSPNSYNEQFF.